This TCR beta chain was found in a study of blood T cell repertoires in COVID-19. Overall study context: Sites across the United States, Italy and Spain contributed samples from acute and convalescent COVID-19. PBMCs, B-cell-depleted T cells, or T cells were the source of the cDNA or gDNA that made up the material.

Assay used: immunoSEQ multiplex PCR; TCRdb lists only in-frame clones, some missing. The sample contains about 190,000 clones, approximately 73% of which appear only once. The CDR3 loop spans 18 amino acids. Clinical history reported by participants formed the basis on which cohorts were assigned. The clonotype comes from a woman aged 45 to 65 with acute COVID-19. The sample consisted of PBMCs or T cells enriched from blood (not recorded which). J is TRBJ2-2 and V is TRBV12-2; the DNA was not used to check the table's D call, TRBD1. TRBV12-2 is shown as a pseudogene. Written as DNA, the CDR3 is TGTGCAAGTCGCCGCAACAGGGCTGGGAATCCCCTGATCGGGGAGCTGTTTTTT. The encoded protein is CASRRNRAGNPLIGELFF.